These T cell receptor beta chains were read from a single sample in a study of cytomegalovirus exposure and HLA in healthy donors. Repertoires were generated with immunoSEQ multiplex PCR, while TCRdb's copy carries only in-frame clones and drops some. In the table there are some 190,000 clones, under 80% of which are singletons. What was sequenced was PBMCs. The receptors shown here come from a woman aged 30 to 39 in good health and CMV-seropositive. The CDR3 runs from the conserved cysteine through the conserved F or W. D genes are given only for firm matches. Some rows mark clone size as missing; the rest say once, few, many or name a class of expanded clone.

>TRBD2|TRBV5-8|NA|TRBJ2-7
CASSRGGQGDEQYF
TGTGCCAGCAGCCGGGGGGGGCAAGGGGACGAGCAGTACTTC
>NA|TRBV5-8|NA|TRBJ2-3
CASSEVPASTDTQYF
TGTGCCAGCAGCGAGGTCCCCGCGTCGACAGATACGCAGTATTTT
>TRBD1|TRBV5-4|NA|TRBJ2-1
CASSLDRGPHNEQFF
TGTGCCAGCAGCCTCGACAGGGGGCCCCACAATGAGCAGTTCTTC
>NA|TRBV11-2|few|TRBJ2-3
CASSLGMRRKDTQYF
TGTGCCAGCAGCTTAGGGATGAGGAGAAAAGATACGCAGTATTTT
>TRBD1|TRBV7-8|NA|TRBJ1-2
CASSTSYRAGQGGDYGYTF
TGTGCCAGCAGCACTTCTTATAGAGCCGGACAGGGGGGGGACTATGGCTACACCTTC
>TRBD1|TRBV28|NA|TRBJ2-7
CASRTAGTGFNLNYEQYF
TGTGCCAGCAGAACTGCCGGGACAGGGTTCAATTTAAATTACGAGCAGTACTTC
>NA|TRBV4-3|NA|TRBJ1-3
CASSQEPSGGGNTIYF
TGCGCCAGCAGCCAAGAACCCTCCGGCGGAGGGAACACCATATATTTT
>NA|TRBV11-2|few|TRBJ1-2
CASSLNGRGKSNYGYTF
TGTGCCAGCAGCTTAAATGGCAGGGGAAAGAGTAACTATGGCTACACCTTC
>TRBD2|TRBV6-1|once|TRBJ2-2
CASTPGGAGTGELFF
TGTGCCAGCACTCCCGGGGGGGCCGGCACCGGGGAGCTGTTTTTT
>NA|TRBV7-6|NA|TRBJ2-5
CASSLAYQETQYF
TGTGCCAGCAGCTTAGCCTACCAAGAGACCCAGTACTTC
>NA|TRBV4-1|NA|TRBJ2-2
CASSQAQLGRNTGELFF
TGCGCCAGCAGCCAGGCTCAGTTGGGGCGGAACACCGGGGAGCTGTTTTTT
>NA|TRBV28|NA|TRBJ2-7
CASNPPGLIYEQYF
TGTGCCAGCAATCCGCCGGGACTGATCTACGAGCAGTACTTC
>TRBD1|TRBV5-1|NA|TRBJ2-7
CASSRTGGRYEQYF
TGCGCCAGCAGCCGGACAGGGGGCCGATACGAGCAGTACTTC
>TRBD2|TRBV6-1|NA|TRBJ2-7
CASSEAASGGYEQYF
TGTGCCAGCAGTGAAGCGGCTAGCGGGGGCTACGAGCAGTACTTC
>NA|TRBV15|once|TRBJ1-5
CATSPAGALGEPQHF
TGTGCCACCAGCCCCGCGGGGGCCCTGGGGGAGCCCCAGCATTTT
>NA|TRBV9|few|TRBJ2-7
CASSVESLSYEQYF
TGTGCCAGCAGCGTAGAATCTCTCTCCTACGAGCAGTACTTC
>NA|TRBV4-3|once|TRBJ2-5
CASSPTFPGGTREQYF
TGCGCCAGCAGCCCAACGTTTCCGGGGGGCACGCGAGAGCAGTACTTC
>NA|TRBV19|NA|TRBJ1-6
CASKTATLYNSPLHF
TGTGCCAGTAAGACAGCTACTCTCTATAATTCACCCCTCCACTTT
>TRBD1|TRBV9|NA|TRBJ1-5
CASSVDGDRGQPQHF
TGTGCCAGCAGCGTAGATGGGGACAGGGGACAGCCCCAGCATTTT
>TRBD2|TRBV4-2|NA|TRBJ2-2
CASSNPVAGGQNTGELFF
TGTGCCAGCAGCAACCCAGTAGCGGGGGGTCAGAACACCGGGGAGCTGTTTTTT
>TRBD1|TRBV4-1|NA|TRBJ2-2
CASRNPGGSGELFF
TGCGCCAGCAGAAATCCAGGGGGCTCCGGGGAGCTGTTTTTT
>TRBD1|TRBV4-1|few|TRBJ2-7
CASSQGQGPHSYEQYF
TGCGCCAGCAGCCAGGGACAGGGCCCCCACTCCTACGAGCAGTACTTC
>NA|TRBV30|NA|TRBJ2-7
CAWSVAGTRYEQYF
TGTGCCTGGAGTGTAGCAGGCACCCGCTACGAGCAGTACTTC
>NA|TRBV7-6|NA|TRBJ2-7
CASSLAANYEQYF
TGTGCCAGCAGCTTAGCCGCTAACTACGAGCAGTACTTC
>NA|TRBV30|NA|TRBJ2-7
CAWRRAYEQYF
TGTGCCTGGAGACGGGCCTACGAGCAGTACTTC
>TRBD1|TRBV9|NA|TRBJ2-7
CASSSRTGAYEQYF
TGTGCCAGCAGCTCCAGGACAGGGGCCTACGAGCAGTACTTC
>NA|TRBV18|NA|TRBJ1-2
CASSPLEGVGYGYTF
TGTGCCAGCTCACCACTCGAAGGGGTAGGATACGGCTACACCTTC
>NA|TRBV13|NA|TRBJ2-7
CASRNSQGYEQYF
TGTGCCAGCAGAAATTCACAGGGCTACGAGCAGTACTTC
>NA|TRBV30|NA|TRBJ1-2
CAWSWGDNYGYTF
TGTGCCTGGAGTTGGGGGGATAACTATGGCTACACCTTC
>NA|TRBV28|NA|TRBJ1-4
CASKWQLREKLFF
TGTGCCAGCAAATGGCAACTCAGGGAAAAACTGTTTTTT
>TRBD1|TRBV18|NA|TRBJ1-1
CASSQGANTEAFF
TGTGCCAGCTCACAGGGGGCGAACACTGAAGCTTTCTTT
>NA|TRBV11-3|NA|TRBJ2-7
CAIHRAFYEQYF
TGTGCCATCCACAGGGCCTTCTACGAGCAGTACTTC
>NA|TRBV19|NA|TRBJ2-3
CASSIRLNTDTQYF
TGTGCCAGTAGTATCCGACTAAACACAGATACGCAGTATTTT
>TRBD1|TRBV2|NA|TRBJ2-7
CASSRDRGLYEQYF
TGTGCCAGCAGCCGGGACAGGGGCCTTTACGAGCAGTACTTC
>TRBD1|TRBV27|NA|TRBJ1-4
CASSLSGTGGDLNEKLFF
TGTGCCAGCAGTCTCTCGGGGACAGGGGGCGATTTAAATGAAAAACTGTTTTTT
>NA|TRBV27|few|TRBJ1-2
CASGPGGGRTYGYTF
TGTGCCAGCGGCCCCGGGGGGGGGCGCACCTATGGCTACACCTTC
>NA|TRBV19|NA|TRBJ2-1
CASSIVARSPGEQFF
TGTGCCAGTAGTATAGTCGCCCGCTCCCCGGGTGAGCAGTTCTTC
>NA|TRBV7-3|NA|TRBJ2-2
CASSLRVTGELFF
TGTGCCAGCAGCTTACGGGTTACCGGGGAGCTGTTTTTT
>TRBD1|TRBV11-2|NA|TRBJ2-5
CASRQGFASETQYF
TGTGCCAGTAGACAGGGGTTCGCATCGGAGACCCAGTACTTC